Reported below is one T cell receptor beta chain. TCRdb's table, derived via immunoSEQ multiplex PCR, lists solely in-frame clones and lacks some. The data hold hundreds of thousands of clones, with 85% observed a single time. The data were obtained in a study of blood T cell repertoires in COVID-19. J lost 4 bases, V lost 5 bases, and 2 bases had no gene match. The CDR3 is 14 residues long. Germline values: CDR1 MNHEY, CDR2 SMNVEV (reference sequence). The sequenced sample consisted of PBMCs or T cells enriched from blood (not recorded which). The sequence came from a woman aged 25 to 45 who had been exposed to COVID-19. V usage is TRBV27 and J usage is TRBJ2-5, with 12 bases aligning to TRBD2. The CDR3 spells CASSPGLAGETQYF. CDR3 nucleotides: TGTGCCAGCAGTCCGGGACTAGCGGGAGAGACCCAGTACTTC.